This record concerns one TCR beta chain sequence. The antigen remains unidentified. At one boundary the junction diverges from the germline segment, which might be a read error. The data derive from a study of blood T cells in healthy people across ages. Donors were systemically healthy Caucasian individuals from Russia aged roughly 6 to 100 years. Study-level results: Samples with more naive T cells showed higher observed beta diversity. Naive CD4+ cell counts and diversity both ran higher in long-lived than in aged donors.

PCR was performed a second time for roughly 6 to 12 cycles using a sample-barcoded 5' primer and a J-beta primer mix. MiXCR, run by TCRdb on the 5' RACE reads, gives a single entry per CDR3 protein. The sample holds more than 550,000 distinct CDR3 sequences, 20% to 25% seen once. The sequencing input was blood. This TCR derives from a man in his 70s in good health.

The CDR3 region has the DNA TGCGCCAGCAACTTGGTCCCTAGCGGGGGGAACTCGTACCAAGAGATCCAGTACTTC. It specifies CASNLVPSGGNSYQEIQYF. The chain recombines TRBV5-1 with TRBJ2-5, with TRBD2 identical over 11 bases. The CDR3 extends over 19 amino acids. Germline V lookup: CDR1 SGHRS, CDR2 YFSETQ. The whole variable domain, remainder taken from reference TRBV5-1 and TRBJ2-5, is KAGVTQTPRYLIKTRGQQVTLSCSPISGHRSVSWYQQTPGQGLQFLFEYFSETQRNKGNFPGRFSGRQFSNSRSEMNVSTLELGDSALYLCASNLVPSGGNSYQEIQYFGPGTRLLVL.